This T cell receptor (beta chain) stems from a study of CD8+ T cells in alopecia areata. CDR3 length: 18 residues. Germline V lookup: CDR1 KGHSH, CDR2 LQKENI. The junction had 13 bases not matched to a gene; V was cut back by 5 bases and J by 3 bases. TCR sequencing used cDNA made by reverse transcription of extracted RNA. The table came from immunoSEQ multiplex PCR; TCRdb's copy has only in-frame clones and leaves some out. This sample carries about 99,000 clones, less than 70% of them seen once, and the ten largest clones take about 9%. The origin of this receptor is a human donor in good health. Material: CD4+ T cells sorted from blood. This chain connects TRBV18 to TRBJ1-5, with TRBD1 matching over 10 bases. CDR3 residues: CASSSTDPGTGDNQPQHF. CDR3 sequence (DNA): TGTGCCAGCTCATCTACTGACCCTGGGACAGGGGACAATCAGCCCCAGCATTTT.